The subject of this entry is one T cell receptor (beta chain). Amplification used 60 Vbeta primers and 13 Jbeta primers. Profiled with immunoSEQ multiplex PCR; TCRdb holds only in-frame clones, not every one. The data contain 82,000 or so clones, about a tenth of them singletons. The data originate from a study of cytomegalovirus exposure and HLA in healthy donors. The germline V gene encodes CDR1 SGHNT and CDR2 YENEEA. V gave up 3 bases and J gave up 0 bases, with 3 bases separating them. The CDR3 is 14 amino acids. The source of this sequence is a man in his fifties or sixties in good health and CMV-seropositive. The rearrangement uses TRBV11-3 and TRBJ1-6, with no clear D. The specimen sequenced was PBMCs. CDR3 protein: CASSFSSYNSPLHF. CDR3 bases: TGTGCCAGCAGCTTCAGCTCCTATAATTCACCCCTCCACTTT.